This T cell receptor beta chain emerged from a study of CD8 T cells in ankylosing spondylitis. Study results and caveats: According to the report, clones linked to the disease were significantly enriched in matched synovial fluid samples taken from ankylosing spondylitis patients.

As the method for making TCR beta libraries, quantitative 5'-RACE with molecular barcodes was used. TCRdb reprocessed the 5' RACE reads via MiXCR and lists one record per CDR3 protein. The sample consists of about 52,000 distinct CDR3 sequences, about 7.8% of them appearing once. Notes on this clonotype: Its antigen is undetermined.

The source material was blood, either unsorted or a sorted T cell fraction (not recorded which). This clonotype originated in a female donor with ankylosing spondylitis or in good health (not recorded which).

This chain's CDR3 is CASSAGSLRTEAFF. The DNA for the CDR3 is TGTGCCAGCAGCGCGGGAAGTTTGAGGACTGAAGCTTTCTTT. The chain has TRBV3-1 and TRBJ1-1; no clear D gene. The CDR3 covers 14 residues. V gave up 5 bases and J gave up 5 bases, with 15 bases separating them. Germline V gene data show CDR1 as LGHDT and CDR2 as YNNKEL (reference sequence).